This T cell receptor beta chain was identified in a study of human T cells and chemical hapten exposure. Study-wide points: No alteration of TCRs above 1 in 1000 frequency was seen with DPC sensitization.

As for this clonotype: What it binds is unknown.

Unique molecular identifiers were linked by the library to individual cDNA molecules. Per the study methods: Ranging from about 20,000 to 690,600, TCR counts per sample had a median value of around 92,000. TCRdb re-analysed the 5' RACE reads in MiXCR, keeping a single row per CDR3 protein. TCRdb's processing, not the study's, gives the V and J calls here. The sample lists fewer than 150,000 distinct CDR3 sequences, more than 15% occurring once. Trimming removed 2 bases at V and 3 bases at J, with 6 bases between. The CDR3 has 12 amino acids. Germline V CDR1 and CDR2: DFQATT, SNEGSKA (reference sequence). Total RNA was extracted from unfractionated whole blood.

The chain uses TRBV20-1 and TRBJ2-3; D perhaps matches TRBD1 (5 bases). The clonotype originates from a human donor in good health. CDR3 sequence (DNA): TGCAGTGCTAGACAGGGAACAGATACGCAGTATTTT. The encoded protein is CSARQGTDTQYF.